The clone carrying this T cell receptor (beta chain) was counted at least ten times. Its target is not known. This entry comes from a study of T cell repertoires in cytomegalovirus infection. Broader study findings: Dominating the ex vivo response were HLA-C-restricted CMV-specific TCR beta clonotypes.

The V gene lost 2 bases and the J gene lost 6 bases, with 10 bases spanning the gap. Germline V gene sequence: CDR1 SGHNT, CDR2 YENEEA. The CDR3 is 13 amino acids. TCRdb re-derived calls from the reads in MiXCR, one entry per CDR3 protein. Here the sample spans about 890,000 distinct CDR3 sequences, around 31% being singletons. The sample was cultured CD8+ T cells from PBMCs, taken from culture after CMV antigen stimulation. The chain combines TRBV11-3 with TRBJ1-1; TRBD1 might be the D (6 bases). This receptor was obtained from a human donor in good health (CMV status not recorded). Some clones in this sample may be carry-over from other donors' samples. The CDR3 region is CASSLLGASEAFF. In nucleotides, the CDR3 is TGTGCCAGCAGCTTACTGGGGGCGTCTGAAGCTTTCTTT.